Listed below are T cell receptor beta chains from one sample, sequenced in a study of response to subunit inactivated influenza vaccine. TCRdb itself ran the RT-PCR reads through MiXCR, one entry per CDR3 protein. The top ten clones hold 6% to 8% of a sample with approximately 730,000 distinct CDR3 sequences, around 13% of them seen once. The specimen was PBMCs from blood, collected 14 to 15 days before vaccination. Receptors originate from a man between 45 and 60 years old who received an inactivated influenza vaccine. Each CDR3 is given with its conserved first and last residue. D genes are given only for firm matches. Part of the rows lack a size; the others show once, few, many or a class for expanded clones.

abundance,j_gene,len,v_gene,d_gene,CDR3nt,CDR3aa
NA,TRBJ2-7,16,TRBV12-3/TRBV12-4,NA,TGTGCCAGCAGTGCAACGGTTAGTTACAGTTTATACGAGCAGTACTTC,CASSATVSYSLYEQYF
few,TRBJ2-5,15,TRBV12-3/TRBV12-4,TRBD2,TGTGCCAGCAGTTACGGGACTATCCTACAAGAGACCCAGTACTTC,CASSYGTILQETQYF
few,TRBJ1-3,14,TRBV4-3,NA,TGCGCCAGCAGCCAAGACAGGGTTGGAAACACCATATATTTT,CASSQDRVGNTIYF
NA,TRBJ2-5,14,TRBV6-5,NA,TGTGCCAGCAGTTACTTGTCTAAACAAGAGACCCAGTACTTC,CASSYLSKQETQYF
NA,TRBJ2-2,17,TRBV2,TRBD2,TGTGCCAGCAGTGACCCGGGAGGGCCGATATACACCGGGGAGCTGTTTTTT,CASSDPGGPIYTGELFF
NA,TRBJ1-2,14,TRBV12-3/TRBV12-4,NA,TGTGCCAGCAGTTTAGAGCCCCGGGTAGGGGGCTACACCTTC,CASSLEPRVGGYTF
NA,TRBJ1-2,14,TRBV5-1,NA,TGCGCCAGCAGCTTGGAGCAGGGTTCGAGTGGCTACACCTTC,CASSLEQGSSGYTF
many,TRBJ1-2,14,TRBV11-2,NA,TGTGCCAGCAGCTTGAGGGTAGCTAACTATGGCTACACCTTC,CASSLRVANYGYTF
few,TRBJ2-5,14,TRBV20-1,NA,TGCAGTGCTAGACGGGGTTCCCAGAAGGAGACCCAGTACTTC,CSARRGSQKETQYF
NA,TRBJ1-3,16,TRBV20-1,TRBD1,TGCAGTGCTAGAGCCCAGGACAGGGGGCTTGGAAACACCATATATTTT,CSARAQDRGLGNTIYF
many,TRBJ2-1,15,TRBV10-3,TRBD1,TGTGCCAGCTCAGTGGGGACAGGGGAGGGCAATGAGCAGTTCTTC,CASSVGTGEGNEQFF
few,TRBJ2-7,15,TRBV25-1,NA,TGTGCCAGAACCCCTAGGTTCCGCTGGTTTGACGAGCAGTACTTC,CARTPRFRWFDEQYF
NA,TRBJ1-2,15,TRBV18,TRBD1,TGTGCCAGCTCACCACAGGGGGCCTCTAACTATGGCTACACCTTC,CASSPQGASNYGYTF
many,TRBJ2-3,14,TRBV7-2,NA,TGTGCCAGCAAAGTTAGTTCGGGGGCAGATACGCAGTATTTT,CASKVSSGADTQYF
NA,TRBJ2-1,15,TRBV20-1,TRBD1,TGCAGTGCTCGTGGGCCAGGACAGGGCTACAATGAGCAGTTCTTC,CSARGPGQGYNEQFF
few,TRBJ2-3,17,TRBV6-1,TRBD2,TGTGCCAGCAGGGGACTAGCGGGAAAATCTAGCACAGATACGCAGTATTTT,CASRGLAGKSSTDTQYF
NA,TRBJ2-7,14,TRBV21-1,NA,TGTGCCAGCAGCAAAGGACAGAGCTCCTACGAGCAGTACTTC,CASSKGQSSYEQYF
NA,TRBJ2-7,15,TRBV20-1,NA,TGCAGTGCTCCTAAGGTGCGGGGTAGCTCCTACGAGCAGTACTTC,CSAPKVRGSSYEQYF
NA,TRBJ2-7,15,TRBV27,TRBD2,TGTGCCAGCAGTTCCCCGCTAGCGGGGACCTACGAGCAGTACTTC,CASSSPLAGTYEQYF
once,TRBJ2-3,14,TRBV7-2,TRBD2,TGTGCCAGCGGAGTCGGCGGGGGGAGAGATACGCAGTATTTT,CASGVGGGRDTQYF
few,TRBJ1-1,15,TRBV7-9,TRBD1,TGTGCCAGCAGCTTACAGGGGGCTATGTTGACTGAAGCTTTCTTT,CASSLQGAMLTEAFF
NA,TRBJ2-5,14,TRBV12-3/TRBV12-4,NA,TGTGCCAGCAGTGGGTTCGGGGCGCGGGAGACCCAGTACTTC,CASSGFGARETQYF
few,TRBJ2-5,17,TRBV12-3/TRBV12-4,TRBD2,TGTGCCAGCAGCTCCGGGAGGGCAGGGGCTGGTCAAGAGACCCAGTACTTC,CASSSGRAGAGQETQYF
few,TRBJ1-4,16,TRBV4-1,TRBD1,TGCGCCAGCAGCCTCGACCCCGGGACAGGATCTGAAAAACTGTTTTTT,CASSLDPGTGSEKLFF
many,TRBJ2-1,17,TRBV28,TRBD2,TGTGCCAGCAGTTTGGAGCCCGGGGGGAGCTCCTACAATGAGCAGTTCTTC,CASSLEPGGSSYNEQFF
NA,TRBJ2-5,17,TRBV4-2,TRBD2,TGTGCCAGCAGCCAAGATAACCAGCGGGGGCTCCAAGAGACCCAGTACTTC,CASSQDNQRGLQETQYF
few,TRBJ2-3,16,TRBV27,TRBD2,TGTGCCAGCAGTTTAAGTCGGGGCGGGAGGCCCGATACGCAGTATTTT,CASSLSRGGRPDTQYF
NA,TRBJ1-1,15,TRBV7-2,TRBD1,TGTGCCAGCAGCTTAGGGGACAGGCGGAACACTGAAGCTTTCTTT,CASSLGDRRNTEAFF
NA,TRBJ1-3,20,TRBV11-1,TRBD1,TGTGCCAGCAGCCTCGGCTTACAGGGGGTGCTTTTCCTGGGAGGAAACACCATATATTTT,CASSLGLQGVLFLGGNTIYF
few,TRBJ2-1,19,TRBV28,TRBD2,TGTGCCAGCAGTCGTATATTTAAGGCTAGCGGGAGATCCTACAATGAGCAGTTCTTC,CASSRIFKASGRSYNEQFF
NA,TRBJ2-3,16,TRBV11-2,TRBD1,TGTGCCAGCAGCCCCCCTGGACAGGGCCAATCGTCGGTACGGTATTTT,CASSPPGQGQSSVRYF
few,TRBJ2-5,17,TRBV7-8,TRBD2,TGTGCCAGCAGCTTATCCCGACTAGCGGGGGGACTTCACGACCAGTACTTC,CASSLSRLAGGLHDQYF
NA,TRBJ2-5,15,TRBV5-4,NA,TGTGCCAGCAGCCCACCGGGCCCCCTAGGAGAGACCCAGTACTTC,CASSPPGPLGETQYF
NA,TRBJ2-2,16,TRBV5-6,TRBD2,TGTGCCAGCAGCTTGGGCCTAGCGGGGTATACCGGGGAGCTGTTTTTT,CASSLGLAGYTGELFF
NA,TRBJ2-5,13,TRBV10-3,TRBD1,TGTGCCTCCTCCTATGGACAGGAAGAGACCCAGTACTTC,CASSYGQEETQYF
many,TRBJ1-1,14,TRBV6-2/TRBV6-3,NA,TGTGCCAGCAGCTCCCTACCGGCGGGCACTGAAGCTTTCTTT,CASSSLPAGTEAFF
few,TRBJ2-2,13,TRBV19,NA,TGTGCCAGTAGCACCTCACTTAGTGGGGAGCTGTTTTTT,CASSTSLSGELFF
NA,TRBJ1-5,14,TRBV20-1,TRBD1,TGCAGTGCTAGGGGACAGTATAGCAATCAGCCCCAGCATTTT,CSARGQYSNQPQHF
few,TRBJ2-1,14,TRBV28,NA,TGTGCCAGCAGTTCTGGAGGATTGGGGAGTGAGCAGTTCTTC,CASSSGGLGSEQFF
NA,TRBJ2-7,15,TRBV4-3,TRBD1,TGCGCCAGCAGCCAAGATCACAGGGGCTCCTACGAGCAGTACTTC,CASSQDHRGSYEQYF
NA,TRBJ1-1,14,TRBV5-1,NA,TGCGCCAGCAGCGTGAATTACATGAACACTGAAGCTTTCTTT,CASSVNYMNTEAFF
few,TRBJ2-5,15,TRBV28,TRBD1,TGTGCCAGCAACACCGGACAGGGGCATTTCGAGACCCAGTACTTC,CASNTGQGHFETQYF
few,TRBJ1-3,17,TRBV28,NA,TGTGCCAGCAGTTTTTTGTTCATGGGGGGCTCTGGAAACACCATATATTTT,CASSFLFMGGSGNTIYF
NA,TRBJ1-5,17,TRBV4-3,NA,TGCGCCAGCAGCCAAGATAGGCGATTTGGGGACAATCAGCCCCAGCATTTT,CASSQDRRFGDNQPQHF
few,TRBJ1-2,12,TRBV10-2,NA,TGCGCCAGCAGTGATAGGGAATATGGCTACACCTTC,CASSDREYGYTF
NA,TRBJ2-7,15,TRBV10-3,TRBD2,TGTGCCATCAGTGTAGCGGGAGGCGGGCTCTACGAGCAGTACTTC,CAISVAGGGLYEQYF
NA,TRBJ1-1,13,TRBV6-2/TRBV6-3,NA,TGTGCCAGCAGTTACGGGGGGTACACTGAAGCTTTCTTT,CASSYGGYTEAFF
many,TRBJ2-1,13,TRBV29-1,NA,TGCAGCGTCGGCGAGCGGAGGGGCAATGAGCAGTTCTTC,CSVGERRGNEQFF
once,TRBJ1-5,13,TRBV13,NA,TGTGCCAGCGGCACCGGGGGGGTTCAGCCCCAGCATTTT,CASGTGGVQPQHF